These 9 T cell receptor beta chains originate from one sample sequenced in a study of blood T cells in healthy people across ages. Alongside a J-beta primer mix, a sample-barcoded 5' primer served in a second PCR lasting 7 to 11 cycles. TCRdb redid the calling of the 5' RACE reads with MiXCR, one entry per CDR3 protein. The top ten clones hold 7.9% of a sample with around 1,500,000 distinct CDR3 sequences, roughly 45% of them seen once. The sample was blood. The receptors come from a young woman in good health.

This clonotype was detected only a few times. The chain employs TRBV13 and TRBJ2-1; 10 bases fit TRBD2. CDR3 size: 15 residues. J lost 7 bases, V lost 10 bases, and 13 bases had no gene match. The V gene's germline CDR1 is PRHDT and CDR2 FYEKMQ (reference sequence). The CDR3 loop reads CATLKAGGPENEQFF. The CDR3 DNA reads TGTGCCACTCTCAAAGCGGGGGGGCCGGAAAATGAGCAGTTCTTC.

This clonotype was counted between two and nine times. The V call is TRBV7-2, the J call TRBJ1-4; 7 nucleotides agree with TRBD1. Germline V gene data show CDR1 as SGHTA and CDR2 as FQGNSA. V was clipped by 3 bases and J by 8 bases; unmatched bases: 9. This CDR3 contains 15 residues. CDR3 sequence: CASSFDGGGGEKLFF. The CDR3 bases are TGTGCCAGCAGCTTTGACGGGGGAGGGGGCGAAAAACTGTTTTTT.

The gene calls are TRBV20-1 and TRBJ2-2, with D possibly matching TRBD1 (5 bases). The CDR3 is made up of 13 amino acids. The ends were cut back, 1 base at V and 4 bases at J, with 7 bases in the middle. In germline, CDR1 is DFQATT, CDR2 SNEGSKA (reference sequence). CDR3 loop: CSARAQGTGELFF. The CDR3 DNA sequence: TGCAGTGCTAGAGCCCAGGGCACCGGGGAGCTGTTTTTT.

This clonotype has just one count. V gene TRBV5-1 combines with J gene TRBJ2-5; maybe TRBD2 (5 bases). This CDR3 has 15 amino acids. With 2 bases removed from V and 11 bases from J, the gap between germline ends came to 22 bases. Germline V CDR1 and CDR2: SGHRS, YFSETQ. For the CDR3, the DNA is TGCGCCAGCAGCTTAACTAGTTCGTTTAACAATGAGCAGTACTTC. This gives the protein CASSLTSSFNNEQYF.

The J gene is TRBJ2-3, the V gene TRBV13, with 8 bases aligning to TRBD2. The CDR3 has 16 residues. Germline lookup yields CDR1 PRHDT and CDR2 FYEKMQ (reference sequence). The V gene end was trimmed by 4 bases and the J gene end by 3 bases; junction bases not matched to a gene: 9. The CDR3 DNA reads TGTGCCAGCAGCTCACCGGGACTAGGGGGTACAGATACGCAGTATTTT. It is translated as CASSSPGLGGTDTQYF.

This clonotype was observed a few times. V usage is TRBV6-2 or TRBV6-3 and J usage is TRBJ2-1; D ambiguous. Germline V lookup: CDR1 MNHEY, CDR2 SVGEGT. Trimming cost V 7 bases and J 7 bases, with 2 bases left between them. The CDR3 sequence is 9 residues long. CDR3 residues: CASKNEQFF. For the CDR3, the DNA is TGTGCCAGCAAGAATGAGCAGTTCTTC.

This clonotype was picked up many times. This chain joins TRBV7-3 and TRBJ1-1; TRBD1 might be the D (5 bases). CDR1 and CDR2 from the germline V gene are SGHTA and FQGTGA. Deletions cut 4 bases from V and 1 base from J, with 7 bases between. The CDR3 totals 13 residues. CDR3 in amino acids: CASSWGGNTEAFF. The CDR3 DNA reads TGTGCCAGCAGCTGGGGGGGGAACACTGAAGCTTTCTTT.

A word on this clonotype: Given a much more abundant clone one base away, this may be a read error. This sequence joins TRBV29-1 and TRBJ2-7; D might be TRBD1 (6 bases). This CDR3 is 11 amino acids long. The V end was cut by 6 bases, the J end by 5 bases, with 11 bases between. CDR1 is SQVTM, CDR2 ANQGSEA, per germline. CDR3 residues: CSVLQGDEQYF. As DNA, the CDR3 is TGCAGCGTCCTACAGGGCGACGAGCAGTACTTC.

This clonotype has more than one count but fewer than ten. The chain has TRBV6-5 and TRBJ2-6, with 7 positions matching TRBD1. CDR3 length equals 14 residues. CDR1 MNHEY and CDR2 SVGAGI come from the germline V gene. The V gene end was trimmed by 8 bases and the J gene end by 0 bases; junction bases not matched to a gene: 1. CDR3 sequence (DNA): TGTGCCAGCGGGACAGTCTCTGGGGCCAACGTCCTGACTTTC. Protein sequence: CASGTVSGANVLTF.